This T cell receptor beta chain derives from a study of circulating CD8 cells and anti-PD-1 response in melanoma. In the study overall: Non-responders showed stable or progressive disease; responders showed complete or partial response.

By sample share, this clonotype is large. The CDR3 runs 11 residues. The germline V gene has CDR1 MNHEY and CDR2 SMNVEV (reference sequence). The germline V and J ends were trimmed by 5 bases and 4 bases, with 6 bases remaining between them. Live CD3+CD8+TCRalphabeta+ cells were sorted into four subsets by PD-1 and/or TIGIT. The QIAseq Immune Repertoire TCR panel built the libraries from 15 ng of total RNA. MiXCR was run by TCRdb on the reads, yielding one entry per CDR3 protein. The sample includes 750 to 850 distinct CDR3 sequences, 4% to 4.5% seen only once; the top ten take approximately 17%. The receptor was derived from a human donor with melanoma. V gene TRBV27 combines with J gene TRBJ2-7; no clear D. The sequenced sample was CD8+ T cells from PBMCs, obtained at baseline or after one month of anti-PD-1 therapy (not recorded which). The CDR3 DNA is TGTGCCAGCAGTATTGGGTACGAGCAGTACTTC. Translated, it gives CASSIGYEQYF.